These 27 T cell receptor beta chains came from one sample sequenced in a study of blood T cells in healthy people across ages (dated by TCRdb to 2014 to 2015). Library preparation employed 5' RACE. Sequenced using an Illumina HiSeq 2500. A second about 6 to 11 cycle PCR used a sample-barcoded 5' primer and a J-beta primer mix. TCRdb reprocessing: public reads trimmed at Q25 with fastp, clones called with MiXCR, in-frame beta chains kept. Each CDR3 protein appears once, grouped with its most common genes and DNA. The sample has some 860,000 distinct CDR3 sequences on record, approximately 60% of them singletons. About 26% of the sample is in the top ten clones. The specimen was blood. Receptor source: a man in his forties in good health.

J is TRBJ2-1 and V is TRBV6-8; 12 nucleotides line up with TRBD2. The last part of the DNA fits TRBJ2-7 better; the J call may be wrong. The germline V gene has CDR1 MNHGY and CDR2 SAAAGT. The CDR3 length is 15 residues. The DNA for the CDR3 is TGTGCCAGCAGGTCTAGCGGGGGGGCCGTCAATGAGCAGTACTTC. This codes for CASRSSGGAVNEQYF.

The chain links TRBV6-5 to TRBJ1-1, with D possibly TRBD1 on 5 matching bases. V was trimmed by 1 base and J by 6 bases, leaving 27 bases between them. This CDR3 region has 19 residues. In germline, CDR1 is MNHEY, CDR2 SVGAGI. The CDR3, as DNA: TGTGCCAGCAGTTACTTTGGCGGGGACGTGAAGAATGTTGCGGCTGAAGCTTTCTTT. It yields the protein CASSYFGGDVKNVAAEAFF.

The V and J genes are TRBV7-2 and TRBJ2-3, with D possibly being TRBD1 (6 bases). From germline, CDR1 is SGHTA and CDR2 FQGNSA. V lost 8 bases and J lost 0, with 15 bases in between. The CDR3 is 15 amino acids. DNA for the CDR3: TGTGCCAGCCAACTGAGGGGGATGAGCACAGATACGCAGTATTTT. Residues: CASQLRGMSTDTQYF.

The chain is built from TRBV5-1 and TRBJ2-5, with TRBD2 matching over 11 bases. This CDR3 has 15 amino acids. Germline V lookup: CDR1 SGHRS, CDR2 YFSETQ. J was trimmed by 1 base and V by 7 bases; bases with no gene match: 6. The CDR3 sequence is CASGRGTSGQETQYF. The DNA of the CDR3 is TGCGCCAGCGGCCGGGGGACTAGCGGCCAAGAGACCCAGTACTTC.

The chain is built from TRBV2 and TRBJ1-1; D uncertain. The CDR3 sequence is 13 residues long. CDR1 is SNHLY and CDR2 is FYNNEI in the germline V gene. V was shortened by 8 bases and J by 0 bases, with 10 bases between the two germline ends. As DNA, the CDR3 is TGTGCCAGCCGGCAGACCATGAACACTGAAGCTTTCTTT. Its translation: CASRQTMNTEAFF.

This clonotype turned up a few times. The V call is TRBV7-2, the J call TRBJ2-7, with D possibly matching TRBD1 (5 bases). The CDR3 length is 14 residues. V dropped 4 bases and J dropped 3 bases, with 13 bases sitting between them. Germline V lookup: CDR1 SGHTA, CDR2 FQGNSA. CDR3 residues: CASSSPQGFYEQYF. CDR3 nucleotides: TGTGCCAGCAGCTCCCCCCAGGGCTTCTACGAGCAGTACTTC.

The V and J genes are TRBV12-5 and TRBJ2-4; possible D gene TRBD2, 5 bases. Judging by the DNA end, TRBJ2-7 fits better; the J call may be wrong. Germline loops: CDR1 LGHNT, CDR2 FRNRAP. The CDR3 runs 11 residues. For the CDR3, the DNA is TGTGCTAGTGGCGAGGGCTCCGAGCAGTACTTC. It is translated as CASGEGSEQYF.

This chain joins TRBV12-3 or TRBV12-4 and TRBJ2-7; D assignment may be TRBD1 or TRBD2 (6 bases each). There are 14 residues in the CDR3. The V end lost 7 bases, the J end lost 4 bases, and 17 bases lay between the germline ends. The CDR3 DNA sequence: TGTGCCAGCAAAAACAGGGAGGCGGAATACGAGCAGTACTTC. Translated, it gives CASKNREAEYEQYF.

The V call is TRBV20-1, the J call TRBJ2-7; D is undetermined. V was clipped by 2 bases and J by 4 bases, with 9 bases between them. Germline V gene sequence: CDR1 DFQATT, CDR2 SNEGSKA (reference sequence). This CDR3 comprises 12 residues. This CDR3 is CSARYSTYEQYF. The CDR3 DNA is TGCAGTGCTAGATATAGCACATACGAGCAGTACTTC.

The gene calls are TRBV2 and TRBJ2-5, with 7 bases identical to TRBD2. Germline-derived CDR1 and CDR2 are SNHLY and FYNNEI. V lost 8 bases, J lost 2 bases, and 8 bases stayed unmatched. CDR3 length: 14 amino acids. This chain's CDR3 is CASLQGTTQETQYF. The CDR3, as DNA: TGTGCCAGCCTACAAGGGACTACGCAAGAGACCCAGTACTTC.

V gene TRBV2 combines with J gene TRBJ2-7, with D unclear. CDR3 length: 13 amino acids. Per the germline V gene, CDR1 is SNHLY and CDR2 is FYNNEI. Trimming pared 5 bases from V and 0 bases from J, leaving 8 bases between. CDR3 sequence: CASSPHSSYEQYF. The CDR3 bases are TGTGCCAGCAGTCCTCATAGCTCCTACGAGCAGTACTTC.

The CDR3: CASSPNATGTTSYNEQFF. The DNA of the CDR3 is TGTGCCAGCAGCCCCAACGCCACCGGGACAACCTCCTACAATGAGCAGTTCTTC. This chain links TRBV7-6 with TRBJ2-1, with a possible D match to TRBD1 (6 bases). This CDR3 comprises 18 residues. The V gene's germline CDR1 is SGHVS and CDR2 FNYEAQ. Trimming shortened V by 5 bases and J by 0 bases, and 20 bases separated the two germline ends.

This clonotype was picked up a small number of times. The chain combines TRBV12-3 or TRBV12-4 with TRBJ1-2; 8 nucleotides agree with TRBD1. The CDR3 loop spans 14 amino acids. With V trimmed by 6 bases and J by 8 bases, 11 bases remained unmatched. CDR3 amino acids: CASSKDREASGYTF. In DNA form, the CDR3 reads TGTGCCAGCAGCAAGGACAGGGAAGCTAGCGGCTACACCTTC.

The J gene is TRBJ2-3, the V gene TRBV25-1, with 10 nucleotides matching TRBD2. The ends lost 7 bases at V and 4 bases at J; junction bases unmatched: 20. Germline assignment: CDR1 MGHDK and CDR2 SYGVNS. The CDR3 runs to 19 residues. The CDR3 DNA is TGTGCCAGCAACGCCTTCCCCTGGGGGCTAGCGGGAGAGCCAGATACGCAGTATTTT. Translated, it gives CASNAFPWGLAGEPDTQYF. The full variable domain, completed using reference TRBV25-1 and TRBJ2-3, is EADIYQTPRYLVIGTGKKITLECSQTMGHDKMYWYQQDPGMELHLIHYSYGVNSTEKGDLSSESTVSRIRTEHFPLTLESARPSHTSQYLCASNAFPWGLAGEPDTQYFGPGTRLTVL.

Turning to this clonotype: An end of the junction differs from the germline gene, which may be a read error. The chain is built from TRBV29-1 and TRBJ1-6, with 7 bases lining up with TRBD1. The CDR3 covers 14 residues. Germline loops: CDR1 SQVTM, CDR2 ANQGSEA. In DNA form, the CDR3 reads TGCAGCGTTGTCGAGGGACAGCCTAATTCACCCATCCACTTT. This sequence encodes CSVVEGQPNSPIHF.

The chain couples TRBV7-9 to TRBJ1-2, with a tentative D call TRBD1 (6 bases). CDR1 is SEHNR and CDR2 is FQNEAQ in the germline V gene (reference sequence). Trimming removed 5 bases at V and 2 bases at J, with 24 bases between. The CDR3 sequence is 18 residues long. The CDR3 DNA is TGTGCCAGCAGCCCACCGGTTACACAGGGACGTGGAAACTATGGCTACACCTTC. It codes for CASSPPVTQGRGNYGYTF.

CDR3 DNA: TGTGCCAGCAGTTTAGTCAGGCCCCTACCCAACTATGGCTACACCTTC. It codes for CASSLVRPLPNYGYTF. The chain employs TRBV28 and TRBJ1-2; no definite D call. V shed 2 bases and J shed 2 bases, with 15 bases lying between them. The CDR3 totals 16 residues. The germline CDR1 and CDR2 sequences are MDHEN and SYDVKM.

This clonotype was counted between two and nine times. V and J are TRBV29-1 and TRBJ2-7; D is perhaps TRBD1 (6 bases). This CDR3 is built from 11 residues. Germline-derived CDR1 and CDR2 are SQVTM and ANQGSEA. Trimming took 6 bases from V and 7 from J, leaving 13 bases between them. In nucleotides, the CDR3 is TGCAGCGTCACAGGGTACAATGAGCAGTACTTC. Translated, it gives CSVTGYNEQYF.

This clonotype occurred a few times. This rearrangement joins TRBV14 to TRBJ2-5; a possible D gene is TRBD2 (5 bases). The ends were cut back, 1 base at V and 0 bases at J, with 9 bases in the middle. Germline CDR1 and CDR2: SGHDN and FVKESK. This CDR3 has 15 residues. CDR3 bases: TGTGCCAGCAGCCAAGGGAGGTTGTACCAAGAGACCCAGTACTTC. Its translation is CASSQGRLYQETQYF.

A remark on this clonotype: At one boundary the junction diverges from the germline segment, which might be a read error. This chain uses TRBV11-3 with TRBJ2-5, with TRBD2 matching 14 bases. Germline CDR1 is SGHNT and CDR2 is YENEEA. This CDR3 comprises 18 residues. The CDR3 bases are TGTGCCAGCACCTTATTATTGTGGGGACTAGCGGGAGCGGATGAGCAGTACTTC. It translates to CASTLLLWGLAGADEQYF. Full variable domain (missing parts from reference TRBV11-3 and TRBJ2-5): EAGVVQSPRYKIIEKKQPVAFWCNPISGHNTLYWYLQNLGQGPELLIRYENEEAVDDSQLPKDRFSAERLKGVDSTLKIQPAELGDSAVYLCASTLLLWGLAGADEQYFGPGTRLLVL.

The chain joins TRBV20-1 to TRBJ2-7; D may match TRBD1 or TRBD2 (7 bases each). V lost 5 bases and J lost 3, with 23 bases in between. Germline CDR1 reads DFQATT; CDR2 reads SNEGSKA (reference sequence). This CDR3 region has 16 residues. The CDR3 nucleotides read TGCAGTGCTGCACGGGGGGACCGGGACAGCCTCTACGAGCAGTACTTC. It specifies CSAARGDRDSLYEQYF.

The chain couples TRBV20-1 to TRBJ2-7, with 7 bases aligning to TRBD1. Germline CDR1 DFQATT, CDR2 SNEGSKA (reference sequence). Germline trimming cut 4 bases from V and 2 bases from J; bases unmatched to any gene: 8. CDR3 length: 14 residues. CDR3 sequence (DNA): TGCAGTGCTACCAGACAGGGCCTTACCTACGAGCAGTACTTC. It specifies CSATRQGLTYEQYF.

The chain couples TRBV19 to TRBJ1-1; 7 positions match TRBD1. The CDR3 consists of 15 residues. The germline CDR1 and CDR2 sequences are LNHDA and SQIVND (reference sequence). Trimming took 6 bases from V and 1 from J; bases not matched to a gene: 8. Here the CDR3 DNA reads TGTGCCAGTAGGAAAGGGGGCGCGACGAACACTGAAGCTTTCTTT. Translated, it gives CASRKGGATNTEAFF.

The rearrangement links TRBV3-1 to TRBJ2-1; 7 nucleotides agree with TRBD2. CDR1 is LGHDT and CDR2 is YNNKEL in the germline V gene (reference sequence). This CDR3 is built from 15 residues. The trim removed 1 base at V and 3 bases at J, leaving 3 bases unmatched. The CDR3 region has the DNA TGTGCCAGCAGCCAAGGGAGCGGGGACTACAATGAGCAGTTCTTC. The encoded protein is CASSQGSGDYNEQFF.

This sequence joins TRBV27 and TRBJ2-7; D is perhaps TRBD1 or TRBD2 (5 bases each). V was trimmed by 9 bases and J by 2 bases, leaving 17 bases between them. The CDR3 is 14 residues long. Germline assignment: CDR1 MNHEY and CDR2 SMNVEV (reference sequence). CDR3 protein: CASRLSRGTYEQYF. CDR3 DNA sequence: TGTGCCAGTCGACTTTCGAGGGGCACCTACGAGCAGTACTTC.

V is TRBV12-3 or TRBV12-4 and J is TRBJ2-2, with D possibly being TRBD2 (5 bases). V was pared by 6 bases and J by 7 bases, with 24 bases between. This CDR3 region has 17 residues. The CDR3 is CASRNGAVLLPSGELFF. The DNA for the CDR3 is TGTGCCAGCAGAAATGGAGCGGTCCTTCTCCCAAGCGGGGAGCTGTTTTTT.

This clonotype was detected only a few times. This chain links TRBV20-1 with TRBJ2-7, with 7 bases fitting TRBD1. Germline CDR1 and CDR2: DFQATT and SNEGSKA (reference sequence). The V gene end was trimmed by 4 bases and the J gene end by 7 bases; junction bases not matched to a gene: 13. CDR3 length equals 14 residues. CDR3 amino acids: CSAMGQRATTEQYF. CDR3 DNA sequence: TGCAGTGCTATGGGACAGCGCGCTACTACTGAGCAGTACTTC.